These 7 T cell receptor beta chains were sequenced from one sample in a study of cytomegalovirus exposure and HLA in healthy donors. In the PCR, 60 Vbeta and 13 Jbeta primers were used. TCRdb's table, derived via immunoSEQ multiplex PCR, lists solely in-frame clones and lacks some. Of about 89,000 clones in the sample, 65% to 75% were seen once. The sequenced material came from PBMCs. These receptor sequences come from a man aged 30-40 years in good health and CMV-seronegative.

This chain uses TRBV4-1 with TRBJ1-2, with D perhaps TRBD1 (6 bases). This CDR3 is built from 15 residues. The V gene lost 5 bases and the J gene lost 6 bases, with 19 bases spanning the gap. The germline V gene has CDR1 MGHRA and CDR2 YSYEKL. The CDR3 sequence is CASSSGPAGADGYTF. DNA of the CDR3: TGCGCCAGCAGCTCCGGCCCGGCAGGGGCGGATGGCTACACCTTC.

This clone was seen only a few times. The chain's CDR3 is CAISDVQGAEAFF. CDR3 sequence (DNA): TGTGCCATCAGTGACGTCCAGGGGGCTGAAGCTTTCTTT. This chain joins TRBV10-3 and TRBJ1-1, with 7 bases matching TRBD1. Germline V gene sequence: CDR1 ENHRY, CDR2 SYGVKD. V trimming: 3 bases; J trimming: 6 bases; junction bases outside the gene matches: 4. This CDR3 is built from 13 residues.

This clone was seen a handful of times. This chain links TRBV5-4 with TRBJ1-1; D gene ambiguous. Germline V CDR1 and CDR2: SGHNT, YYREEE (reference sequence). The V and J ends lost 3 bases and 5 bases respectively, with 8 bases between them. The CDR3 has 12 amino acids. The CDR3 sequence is CASSWSGTEAFF. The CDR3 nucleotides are TGTGCCAGCAGCTGGTCGGGTACTGAAGCTTTCTTT. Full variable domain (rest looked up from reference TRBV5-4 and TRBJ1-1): ETGVTQSPTHLIKTRGQQVTLRCSSQSGHNTVSWYQQALGQGPQFIFQYYREEENGRGNFPPRFSGLQFPNYSSELNVNALELDDSALYLCASSWSGTEAFFGQGTRLTVV.

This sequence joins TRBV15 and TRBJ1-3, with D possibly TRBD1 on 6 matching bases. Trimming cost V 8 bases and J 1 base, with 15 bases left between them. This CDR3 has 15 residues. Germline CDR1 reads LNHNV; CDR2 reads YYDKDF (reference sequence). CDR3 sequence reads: CATRLDRSSGNTIYF. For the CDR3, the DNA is TGTGCCACCCGGTTGGACAGATCTTCTGGAAACACCATATATTTT.

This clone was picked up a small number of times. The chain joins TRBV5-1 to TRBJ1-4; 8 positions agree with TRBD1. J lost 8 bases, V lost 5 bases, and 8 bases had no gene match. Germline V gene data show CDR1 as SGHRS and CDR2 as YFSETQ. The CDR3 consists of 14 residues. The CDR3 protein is CASSYGQGWEKLFF. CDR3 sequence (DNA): TGCGCCAGCAGTTACGGACAGGGTTGGGAAAAACTGTTTTTT.

Here the CDR3 DNA reads TGCGCCAGCAGCCAAGACAAGAGGACAGACTATGGCTACACCTTC. Residues: CASSQDKRTDYGYTF. The chain links TRBV4-1 to TRBJ1-2; TRBD1 might be the D (6 bases). Germline loops: CDR1 MGHRA, CDR2 YSYEKL. Trimming took 0 bases from V and 3 from J, leaving 11 bases between them. This CDR3 has 15 amino acids.

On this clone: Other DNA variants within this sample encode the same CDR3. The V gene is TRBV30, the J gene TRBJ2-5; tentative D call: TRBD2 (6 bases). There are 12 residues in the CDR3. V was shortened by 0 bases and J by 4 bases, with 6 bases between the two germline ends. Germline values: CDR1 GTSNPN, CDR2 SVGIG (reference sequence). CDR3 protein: CAWSVGGETQYF. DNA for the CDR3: TGTGCCTGGAGTGTGGGGGGAGAGACCCAGTACTTC.